This T cell receptor (beta chain) was identified in a study of blood T cell repertoires in COVID-19. Per germline, CDR1 SGHNT and CDR2 YENEEA. V gave up 4 bases and J gave up 3 bases, with 19 bases separating them. CDR3 length: 16 amino acids. Recruitment covered about two dozen US areas and drew participants whose ages spanned roughly 18 to 100 years. Grouping used clinical history reported by participants in a survey and questionnaire. TCRdb's copy holds only in-frame clones and misses some; the assay was immunoSEQ multiplex PCR. This table has 150,000 to 200,000 clones, approximately 84% appearing once.

Sequencing was done on a sample of PBMCs or T cells enriched from blood (not recorded which). The origin of this receptor is a human donor with acute COVID-19. The donor label of this sample is uncertain. The chain carries TRBV11-3 and TRBJ2-7; D perhaps matches TRBD2 (7 bases). CDR3 protein: CASSSNGMRGLYEQYF. Here the CDR3 DNA reads TGTGCCAGCAGCTCTAACGGGATGCGGGGGCTCTACGAGCAGTACTTC. Using reference TRBV11-3 and TRBJ2-7 for the parts outside the CDR3, the full variable domain is EAGVVQSPRYKIIEKKQPVAFWCNPISGHNTLYWYLQNLGQGPELLIRYENEEAVDDSQLPKDRFSAERLKGVDSTLKIQPAELGDSAVYLCASSSNGMRGLYEQYFGPGTRLTVT.